The entry that follows covers one T cell receptor beta chain sequence. The antigen is not known. The sample is drawn from a study of cytomegalovirus exposure and HLA in healthy donors. General observations from the study: Some TCR beta chains (164 of them) were listed as cytomegalovirus-associated. In a later analysis, TCR beta V- and J-gene trimming showed a link to a missense DCLRE1C variant. Relative to equally common others, HLA-associated TCR beta chains showed greater clonal expansion in a later analysis.

Per the germline V gene, CDR1 is MGHDK and CDR2 is SYGVNS. V lost 6 bases and J 3 bases, leaving 14 bases between the germline ends. The CDR3 has 14 amino acids. In the PCR, 60 Vbeta and 13 Jbeta primers were used. The method was immunoSEQ multiplex PCR; TCRdb's version includes in-frame clones alone and lacks a portion of them. The table includes about 140,000 clones, 55% to 85% detected once. This TCR was recovered from a man aged 35-49 years in good health and CMV-seronegative. Sequencing was carried out using PBMCs. This sequence joins TRBV25-1 and TRBJ2-5, with a possible D match to TRBD1 (6 bases). CDR3: CASSRRDTKETQYF. In nucleotides, the CDR3 is TGTGCCAGCAGCCGCCGGGACACCAAAGAGACCCAGTACTTC.